The present T cell receptor (beta chain) was sequenced within a study of blood T cell repertoires in COVID-19 (TCRdb year 2020). In the study overall: Samples covering the acute and convalescent phases of COVID-19 were provided by collaborators in the United States, Italy and Spain. The material from the prospective study consisted of cDNA or gDNA derived from T cells, B-cell-depleted T cells, or PBMCs. Subjects who had been exposed to COVID-19, were actively infected with it, or had recovered from it provided the deeply sampled blood TCRbeta repertoires that made up the dataset. The repertoires were released in a freely available public database meant as a resource for research on the immune response to SARS-CoV-2. Samples were obtained from the ongoing ImmuneRACE study (first 160 participants) and from 1,254 subjects provided by 6 global collaborators. A de-identified subject ID, COVID-19 status, age in years and sex were almost always included in the sample metadata. Where available, HLA class I and class II types were obtained from metadata supplied by the sample provider rather than from assay-based typing.

General findings and caveats noted by the study authors: The amount of clinical and demographic metadata varied by source and participant and was provided uncurated.

The CDR3 holds 14 amino acids from the cysteine to the phenylalanine. Only CDR3 DNA remains: 42 bases, in frame from the first base. From a lookup of the germline V gene, CDR1 and CDR2 are MNHEY and SVGAGI. V drops 5 bases and J drops 4 bases, leaving 14 bases in between. Comments on this clone: Its target antigen remains unknown. No much larger clone exists at a distance of one base, and base qualities are not known.

TCRbeta CDR3 regions were amplified from genomic DNA by means of the immunoSEQ Assay, a bias-controlled multiplex PCR. The paper's data handling went like this. The number of nucleated cells in each sample was estimated from the amplification of reference gene primers within the assay. To quantify the absolute abundance of each unique TCRbeta CDR3 rearrangement, sequence reads were collapsed and filtered. For each sample, productive Simpson clonality was calculated by taking the square root of Simpson's diversity index across productive rearrangements. Imported from immuneACCESS, the table was reduced by TCRdb to in-frame sequences with V and J called. These copies leave out some clones; in studies compared against another copy, an unresolved V gene accounts for under half, and the cause of the remainder is not known. V and J calls and clone size are those listed in that table; D and trimming were worked out from the DNA. The sample has 130,000 or so clones on record, 70% to 90% of them singletons. Almost 8.5% of the sample lies in the top ten.

The collaborating institutions used their own protocols to collect whole blood in K2EDTA tubes. For TCRbeta analysis, collaborators shipped samples as frozen whole blood, isolated PBMCs, or DNA extracted from either of those sample types. The rearrangement joined TRBV6-5 to TRBJ1-1, with TRBD1 as a weak D call on 6 bases. Sequenced input: peripheral blood. The receptor was isolated from a woman aged 60 to 75 with acute or convalescent COVID-19. Read as DNA, the sequence is TGTGCCAGCAGTCTAAGGGGGTATTCCACTGAAGCTTTCTTT. It translates to CASSLRGYSTEAFF.